What follows is one T cell receptor beta chain and its context. These data originate in a study of T cell repertoires in aging, cancer and after chemotherapy. Peripheral blood genomic DNA, not sorted cells or RNA, was the template. Rearranged V-D-J TRB sequences were amplified with a mixed TRB-A/B primer pool. TCRdb redid the calling of the multiplex PCR reads with MiXCR, one entry per CDR3 protein. The sample consists of thousands of distinct CDR3 sequences, 38% of them appearing once. Germline V gene data show CDR1 as SGHVT and CDR2 as SQSDAQ. This CDR3 contains 16 residues. J gave up 0 bases and V 5 bases, and 8 bases lay outside the gene matches.

This chain joins TRBV7-4 and TRBJ1-1; the match to TRBD1 covers 8 bases. This sequence originates from a human donor in good health. The sequenced sample consisted of blood. CDR3 sequence: CASSMQGAGLNTEAFF. The CDR3 DNA reads TGTGCCAGCAGCATGCAGGGGGCGGGACTGAACACTGAAGCTTTCTTT.